The sequence of this T cell receptor (beta chain) was determined in a study of cytomegalovirus exposure and HLA in healthy donors. In regard to this clone: The antigen is undetermined.

Findings and limits, study-wide: Clonal expansion was found to be greater in HLA-associated TCR beta chains than in equally common others in a later analysis.

The PCR used 60 Vbeta and 13 Jbeta primers. Profiled with immunoSEQ multiplex PCR; TCRdb holds only in-frame clones, not every one. In the table there are 85,000 to 100,000 clones, around 67% of which are singletons. Germline V gives CDR1 SGHVS, CDR2 FQNEAQ. The CDR3 spans 15 residues. V was trimmed by 8 bases and J by 1 base, leaving 16 bases between them. The chain joins TRBV7-8 to TRBJ2-3; D is undetermined. Input material: PBMCs. The receptor was derived from a human donor in good health. CDR3 in amino acids: CASADLNARTDTQYF. The DNA for the CDR3 is TGTGCCAGCGCCGACTTGAACGCCCGCACAGATACGCAGTATTTT.